The text below deals with one T cell receptor beta chain. This sample was included in a study of blood T cell repertoires in COVID-19. Study in general: Whether acute or convalescent, the COVID-19 samples came from the United States, Italy and Spain.

In the source study's methods: Amplification of reference gene primers was used by the study to estimate nucleated cell counts. The method was immunoSEQ multiplex PCR; TCRdb's version includes in-frame clones alone and lacks a portion of them. V, J and clone size derive from that table, while D and trimming were established from the DNA sequence. Altogether under 40,000 clones are present, roughly nine tenths being singletons, with the ten largest covering around 25%. The CDR3 has 12 amino acids. V was trimmed by 7 bases and J by 8 bases, leaving 14 bases between them. The V gene's germline CDR1 is SNHLY and CDR2 FYNNEI.

Sequenced sample: peripheral blood. The sequence was collected from a woman at least 80 years old with active or convalescent COVID-19. The V and J genes are TRBV2 and TRBJ1-2; no firm D call. CDR3 region: CASNLYSGGYTF. CDR3 DNA sequence: TGTGCCAGCAACCTCTACAGCGGCGGCTACACCTTC.